This T cell receptor beta chain stems from a study of T cells in narcolepsy. Study summary: Enrolled donors included narcolepsy type 1 or type 2 patients and healthy controls. Regarding the study as a whole: HCRT-specific and TRIB2-specific autoreactive clonotypes appeared among same-patient CSF and blood CD4+ clonotypes. Reportedly, autoreactive clonotypes were serially detected in patients' blood but not controls'.

V lost 8 bases and J lost 0, with 15 bases in between. This CDR3 is 15 amino acids long. Germline CDR1 and CDR2: MNHEY and SMNVEV (reference sequence). Assay used: immunoSEQ multiplex PCR; TCRdb lists only in-frame clones, some missing. The sample records 37,000 or so clones, approximately 85% being singletons. As for this clone: The antigen is unknown.

This chain joins TRBV27 and TRBJ2-3, with a weak D call TRBD2 (6 bases). The TCR comes from a human donor with narcolepsy. Sequences were obtained from CD45RA- memory CD4+ T cells from PBMCs. CDR3: CASRSGGASTDTQYF. As DNA, the CDR3 is TGTGCCAGCCGCAGCGGCGGGGCTAGCACAGATACGCAGTATTTT.